In its sample, the clone carrying this T cell receptor (beta chain) was seen many times. Trimming took off 0 bases at V and 8 bases at J, with 17 bases between the two ends. The V gene's germline CDR1 is SGHRS and CDR2 YFSETQ. The CDR3 has 15 amino acids. The CDR3 regions of TCR beta were amplified from RNA transcripts. The TCR CDR3 was amplified in a first-round RT-PCR using the HTBI primer set. Using its own MiXCR run on the multiplex PCR reads, TCRdb lists one record per CDR3 protein. In the table there are roughly 560,000 distinct CDR3 sequences, roughly 14% of which are singletons. These data are taken from a study of T cells in Graves' hyperthyroidism and ophthalmopathy. As for the study in general: At initial diagnosis, before any treatment had begun, peripheral blood was obtained.

The material sequenced was blood. V and J are TRBV5-1 and TRBJ1-2; D is uncertain. This clonotype was sampled from a woman aged 40 to 55 with Graves' ophthalmopathy. The CDR3, as DNA: TGCGCCAGCAGCTTGGCCTTGGGTAATGCTAAGGGCTACACCTTC. Its protein is CASSLALGNAKGYTF.